One and the same sample provided the 2 T cell receptor beta chains below, sequenced in a study of T cells in Graves' hyperthyroidism and ophthalmopathy. There were TCR beta CDR3 regions amplified from RNA transcripts. A set of HTBI primers served as the primers for a first-round RT-PCR of the TCR CDR3. TCRdb used MiXCR to reprocess the multiplex PCR reads, holding one entry per CDR3 protein. The sample consists of 500,000 to 650,000 distinct CDR3 sequences, roughly 21% of them appearing once. The material sequenced was blood. The source of these receptors is a man aged 35-49 years with Graves' ophthalmopathy.

This clonotype has a count of ten or more. CDR3 DNA: TGCAGTGCGAGCTTCACAGATACGCAGTATTTT. Its translation is CSASFTDTQYF. The rearrangement uses TRBV20-1 and TRBJ2-3; D is unresolved. V was shortened by 6 bases and J by 2 bases, with 6 bases between the two germline ends. Germline V CDR1 and CDR2: DFQATT, SNEGSKA (reference sequence). This CDR3 spans 11 amino acids.

Many counts were recorded for this clonotype. CDR3 region: CASSQRWARGRDTEAFF. The DNA of the CDR3 is TGTGCCAGTAGTCAAAGGTGGGCCAGGGGGCGAGACACTGAAGCTTTCTTT. V gene TRBV19 combines with J gene TRBJ1-1; TRBD1 matches 8 bases. Germline lookup yields CDR1 LNHDA and CDR2 SQIVND (reference sequence). V lost 5 bases and J lost 3; bases outside the gene matches: 14. This CDR3 contains 17 residues.